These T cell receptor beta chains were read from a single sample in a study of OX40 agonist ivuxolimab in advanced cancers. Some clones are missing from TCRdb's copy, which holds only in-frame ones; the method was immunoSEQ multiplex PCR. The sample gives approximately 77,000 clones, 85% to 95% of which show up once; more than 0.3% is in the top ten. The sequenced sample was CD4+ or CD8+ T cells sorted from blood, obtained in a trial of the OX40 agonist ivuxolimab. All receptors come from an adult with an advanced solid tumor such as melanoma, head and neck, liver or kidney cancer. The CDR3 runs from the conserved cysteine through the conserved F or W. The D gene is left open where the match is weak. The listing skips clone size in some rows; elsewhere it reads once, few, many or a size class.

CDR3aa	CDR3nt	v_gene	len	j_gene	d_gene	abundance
CASSEQGSGYTF	TGCGCCAGCAGTGAGCAGGGAAGCGGCTACACCTTC	TRBV10-2	12	TRBJ1-2	-	once
CASSPGTVQTNEKLFF	TGCGCCAGCAGCCCCGGGACAGTCCAAACTAATGAAAAACTGTTTTTT	TRBV5-1	16	TRBJ1-4	TRBD1	-
CASSDNGNYGYTF	TGTGCCAGCAGTGACAACGGGAACTATGGCTACACCTTC	TRBV6-1	13	TRBJ1-2	-	-
CASSTPPGQVAYNEQFF	TGTGCCAGCAGCACCCCCCCCGGGCAGGTTGCCTACAATGAGCAGTTCTTC	TRBV7-2	17	TRBJ2-1	-	once
CASSPSGYTGELFF	TGTGCCAGCAGCCCCTCGGGGTACACCGGGGAGCTGTTTTTT	TRBV7-2	14	TRBJ2-2	-	-
CASILDRNTEAFF	TGTGCCAGCATCCTGGACAGGAACACTGAAGCTTTCTTT	TRBV2	13	TRBJ1-1	-	-
CASSGGTGNSGANVLTF	TGCGCCAGCAGCGGAGGGACAGGAAACTCTGGGGCCAACGTCCTGACTTTC	TRBV5-1	17	TRBJ2-6	TRBD1	-
CASSLSPGTGSQPQHF	TGTGCCAGCAGTTTATCTCCCGGGACAGGGTCCCAGCCCCAGCATTTT	TRBV27	16	TRBJ1-5	TRBD1	once
CASSLAETQYF	TGCGCCAGCAGCTTGGCAGAGACCCAGTACTTC	TRBV5-1	11	TRBJ2-5	-	-
CASSPQYVGGSYEQYF	TGCGCCAGCAGCCCTCAGTATGTGGGGGGATCCTACGAGCAGTACTTC	TRBV4-1	16	TRBJ2-7	-	-
CASRGDEGNTEAFF	TGTGCCAGCAGGGGGGACGAGGGGAACACTGAAGCTTTCTTT	TRBV25-1	14	TRBJ1-1	-	-
CASRPGGSEKLFF	TGTGCCAGCAGACCAGGAGGCAGTGAAAAACTGTTTTTT	TRBV6-6	13	TRBJ1-4	-	-
CASSKIVGQPQHF	TGTGCCAGCAGCAAGATAGTCGGCCAGCCCCAGCATTTT	TRBV7-2	13	TRBJ1-5	-	-
CASSYYNQPQHF	TGTGCCAGCAGCTATTACAATCAGCCCCAGCATTTT	TRBV7-2	12	TRBJ1-5	-	-
CASSSKGRVGGELFF	TGTGCCAGCAGCTCAAAAGGCAGGGTGGGCGGGGAGCTGTTTTTT	TRBV7-2	15	TRBJ2-2	-	-
CASSSAGTNTGELFF	TGCGCCAGCAGCAGCGCCGGGACGAACACCGGGGAGCTGTTTTTT	TRBV5-1	15	TRBJ2-2	-	-
CASSFSGTGNHEQYF	TGTGCCAGCAGTTTCTCCGGGACAGGGAACCACGAGCAGTACTTC	TRBV6-5	15	TRBJ2-7	TRBD1	-
CASSMEQGAYNEQFF	TGTGCCAGTAGTATGGAACAGGGGGCCTACAATGAGCAGTTCTTC	TRBV19	15	TRBJ2-1	TRBD1	-
CASSSAGQGARGYGYTF	TGCGCCAGCAGTTCAGCGGGACAGGGGGCGCGTGGCTATGGCTACACCTTC	TRBV10-2	17	TRBJ1-2	TRBD1	-
CASSPRPPRDEKLFF	TGTGCCAGCAGTCCGCGACCGCCACGGGATGAAAAACTGTTTTTT	TRBV28	15	TRBJ1-4	-	-
CASSVSTGILTGELFF	TGTGCCAGCAGCGTTTCGACAGGAATACTAACCGGGGAGCTGTTTTTT	TRBV9	16	TRBJ2-2	-	-
CASSDRGLKSNQPQHF	TGCGCCAGCAGTGACAGGGGGCTTAAGAGCAATCAGCCCCAGCATTTT	TRBV10-1	16	TRBJ1-5	TRBD1	once
CASSPDTYNEQFF	TGTGCCAGCAGCCCTGACACCTACAATGAGCAGTTCTTC	TRBV5-4	13	TRBJ2-1	-	once
CASSLGTSGRWKETQYF	TGTGCCAGCAGTTTAGGGACTAGCGGGAGGTGGAAAGAGACCCAGTACTTC	TRBV27	17	TRBJ2-5	TRBD2	-
CASSSQGDSPLHF	TGTGCCAGCAGCTCACAGGGAGACTCACCCCTCCACTTT	TRBV7-9	13	TRBJ1-6	-	-
CASSAGEWSYNEQFF	TGTGCCAGCTCAGCAGGGGAATGGTCCTACAATGAGCAGTTCTTC	TRBV18	15	TRBJ2-1	-	once
CASSTAGQETQYF	TGCGCCAGCAGCACTGCCGGACAAGAGACCCAGTACTTC	TRBV5-1	13	TRBJ2-5	-	-
CASSEQGFLAKNIQYF	TGTGCCAGCAGCGAACAGGGTTTTCTAGCCAAAAACATTCAGTACTTC	TRBV7-2	16	TRBJ2-4	-	-
CASSPLPDQPQHF	TGTGCCAGCTCACCACTGCCAGATCAGCCCCAGCATTTT	TRBV18	13	TRBJ1-5	-	-
CASSPAGTGEEKLFF	TGTGCCAGCAGTCCCGCCGGGACAGGGGAGGAAAAACTGTTTTTT	TRBV28	15	TRBJ1-4	TRBD1	-
CASSYENTEAFF	TGTGCCAGCAGTTACGAGAACACTGAAGCTTTCTTT	TRBV6-6	12	TRBJ1-1	-	-
CASSITDGGYGYTF	TGTGCCAGCAGTATCACGGACGGGGGCTATGGCTACACCTTC	TRBV6-5	14	TRBJ1-2	-	-
CASRPWRNEKLFF	TGTGCCAGCAGACCATGGAGGAATGAAAAACTGTTTTTT	TRBV6-5	13	TRBJ1-4	-	-
CASSMGQGGYEQYF	TGTGCCAGCAGCATGGGACAGGGGGGCTACGAGCAGTACTTC	TRBV9	14	TRBJ2-7	TRBD1	-
CASRGFHEQYF	TGTGCCAGCAGGGGTTTCCACGAGCAGTACTTC	TRBV27	11	TRBJ2-7	-	-
CASSLGAAVHNSPLHF	TGTGCCAGCAGCTTAGGTGCGGCAGTCCATAATTCACCCCTCCACTTT	TRBV7-8	16	TRBJ1-6	-	-
CASSPPGAATRPYEQYF	TGTGCCAGCTCACCCCCGGGTGCGGCCACAAGACCCTACGAGCAGTACTTC	TRBV18	17	TRBJ2-7	-	-
CASSIGPLNEQFF	TGTGCCAGTAGTATAGGGCCCCTAAATGAGCAGTTCTTC	TRBV19	13	TRBJ2-1	-	-
CASQLDPSVNEKLFF	TGTGCCAGCCAACTCGACCCCAGCGTTAATGAAAAACTGTTTTTT	TRBV6-6	15	TRBJ1-4	-	-
CASSLAGTDTQYF	TGCGCCAGCAGCTTGGCGGGGACAGATACGCAGTATTTT	TRBV5-1	13	TRBJ2-3	-	-
CASSPKTSGSYEQYF	TGTGCCAGCTCACCTAAGACTAGCGGTTCCTACGAGCAGTACTTC	TRBV18	15	TRBJ2-7	TRBD2	-
CASSLGTNTGELFF	TGCGCCAGCAGCTTGGGAACGAACACCGGGGAGCTGTTTTTT	TRBV5-1	14	TRBJ2-2	-	-
CAIREDTSSGNTIYF	TGTGCCATCAGAGAGGACACGAGCTCTGGAAACACCATATATTTT	TRBV10-3	15	TRBJ1-3	-	-
CASSPARGTGGRETQYF	TGTGCCAGCAGTCCGGCCAGGGGAACGGGAGGGAGAGAGACCCAGTACTTC	TRBV28	17	TRBJ2-5	TRBD2	-
CASSLTSGGEAFF	TGTGCCAGCAGTTTAACTTCTGGCGGTGAAGCTTTCTTT	TRBV28	13	TRBJ1-1	-	-
CASSTGTGAYEQYF	TGTGCCAGCTCAACCGGGACCGGCGCCTACGAGCAGTACTTC	TRBV18	14	TRBJ2-7	-	-
CASSPSSGGNYEQYF	TGTGCCAGCTCACCCTCTAGCGGGGGCAACTACGAGCAGTACTTC	TRBV18	15	TRBJ2-7	TRBD2	-
CASSDPGVHEQFF	TGTGCCAGCAGTGATCCAGGGGTCCATGAGCAGTTCTTC	TRBV25-1	13	TRBJ2-1	-	-
CASSLVAGAPGNTIYF	TGTGCCAGCAGCTTAGTCGCGGGGGCGCCTGGAAACACCATATATTTT	TRBV7-2	16	TRBJ1-3	-	-
CASTGDSFYGYTF	TGTGCCAGCACCGGGGACAGCTTCTATGGCTACACCTTC	TRBV6-6	13	TRBJ1-2	TRBD1	-
CASSDGSGGVETQYF	TGTGCCAGCAGTGATGGTAGCGGGGGGGTAGAGACCCAGTACTTC	TRBV2	15	TRBJ2-5	TRBD2	-
CASSILEHTEAFF	TGTGCCAGTAGTATTCTGGAGCACACTGAAGCTTTCTTT	TRBV19	13	TRBJ1-1	-	-
CASSVGTSGNEQFF	TGCGCCAGCAGCGTCGGGACTAGCGGAAATGAGCAGTTCTTC	TRBV5-1	14	TRBJ2-1	TRBD2	-
CASSLPWDGDPSTDTQYF	TGTGCCAGCAGCTTACCGTGGGACGGAGATCCTAGCACAGATACGCAGTATTTT	TRBV7-9	18	TRBJ2-3	-	-
CASSLAQGAQGEQFF	TGTGCCAGCAGCTTGGCCCAGGGGGCTCAGGGTGAGCAGTTCTTC	TRBV5-5	15	TRBJ2-1	TRBD1	-
CASSLDPGKGNTIYF	TGTGCCAGCAGCTTAGATCCAGGGAAGGGAAACACCATATATTTT	TRBV7-2	15	TRBJ1-3	-	-
CAWSVWAGDRETVNTEAFF	TGTGCCTGGAGTGTATGGGCGGGGGACAGGGAGACGGTGAACACTGAAGCTTTCTTT	TRBV30	19	TRBJ1-1	TRBD1	-
CANSPLQGWAFF	TGTGCCAACAGCCCCCTGCAAGGCTGGGCTTTCTTT	TRBV7-2	12	TRBJ1-1	-	-
CASTQQNRAPNYEQYF	TGTGCCAGCACACAACAAAACAGGGCCCCCAACTACGAGCAGTACTTC	TRBV9	16	TRBJ2-7	-	-
CASSLGVPYEQYF	TGTGCCAGCAGTTTGGGGGTGCCCTACGAGCAGTACTTC	TRBV27	13	TRBJ2-7	-	few